This is a list of T cell receptor beta chains from one sample in a study of cytomegalovirus exposure and HLA in healthy donors. TCRdb's copy holds only in-frame clones and misses some; the assay was immunoSEQ multiplex PCR. Of about 110,000 clones in the sample, 75% are singletons; the top ten hold under 1.5%. Sequencing used PBMCs. These receptors all stem from a man in his forties in good health and CMV-seronegative. Each CDR3 is given with its conserved first and last residue. The order of the fields is V gene, clone size, J gene, D gene, CDR3 protein, CDR3 DNA. The D gene is left open where the match is weak. Clone size, where shown, is once, few, many, or a class for clones that have expanded.

V gene: TRBV29-1
clone size: few
J gene: TRBJ2-7
D gene: .
CDR3 protein: CSVMTGGSSYEQYF
CDR3 DNA: TGCAGCGTTATGACAGGCGGCAGCTCCTACGAGCAGTACTTC

V gene: TRBV5-8
clone size: .
J gene: TRBJ2-7
D gene: .
CDR3 protein: CASSFGGLLSSYEQYF
CDR3 DNA: TGTGCCAGCAGCTTCGGGGGACTTTTGAGCTCCTACGAGCAGTACTTC

V gene: TRBV5-1
clone size: .
J gene: TRBJ1-1
D gene: .
CDR3 protein: CASSLQMNTEAFF
CDR3 DNA: TGCGCCAGCAGCCTACAGATGAACACTGAAGCTTTCTTT

V gene: TRBV30
clone size: .
J gene: TRBJ1-1
D gene: .
CDR3 protein: CAWVVGNEAFF
CDR3 DNA: TGTGCCTGGGTGGTCGGGAACGAAGCTTTCTTT

V gene: TRBV14
clone size: .
J gene: TRBJ2-1
D gene: .
CDR3 protein: CASSQEGEQSDTSYNEQFF
CDR3 DNA: TGTGCCAGCAGCCAAGAGGGTGAACAGTCAGACACCTCCTACAATGAGCAGTTCTTC

V gene: TRBV9
clone size: .
J gene: TRBJ1-4
D gene: .
CDR3 protein: CASNFPGGEKLFF
CDR3 DNA: TGTGCCAGCAATTTCCCGGGTGGTGAAAAACTGTTTTTT

V gene: TRBV6-4
clone size: .
J gene: TRBJ2-1
D gene: TRBD2
CDR3 protein: CASSDTGGADNEQFF
CDR3 DNA: TGTGCCAGCAGTGACACGGGAGGGGCTGACAATGAGCAGTTCTTC

V gene: TRBV28
clone size: .
J gene: TRBJ2-7
D gene: TRBD1
CDR3 protein: CASSSFAGTGSARQYF
CDR3 DNA: TGTGCCAGCAGTTCATTCGCCGGGACAGGGTCCGCGCGGCAGTACTTC

V gene: TRBV7-9
clone size: .
J gene: TRBJ1-4
D gene: .
CDR3 protein: CASRTGENEKLFF
CDR3 DNA: TGTGCCAGCAGAACTGGGGAGAATGAAAAACTGTTTTTT

V gene: TRBV20-1
clone size: .
J gene: TRBJ1-2
D gene: .
CDR3 protein: CSALTGYGYTF
CDR3 DNA: TGCAGTGCTTTAACAGGGTATGGCTACACCTTC

V gene: TRBV20-1
clone size: .
J gene: TRBJ2-7
D gene: .
CDR3 protein: CSARDLRQVYF
CDR3 DNA: TGCAGTGCTAGAGATCTGCGTCAAGTGTACTTC

V gene: TRBV9
clone size: .
J gene: TRBJ1-5
D gene: .
CDR3 protein: CASSVGARDNQPQHF
CDR3 DNA: TGTGCCAGCAGCGTAGGGGCAAGAGACAATCAGCCCCAGCATTTT

V gene: TRBV5-1
clone size: .
J gene: TRBJ1-2
D gene: TRBD1
CDR3 protein: CASSPGTGSMEDTF
CDR3 DNA: TGCGCCAGCAGCCCGGGGACAGGATCTATGGAGGACACCTTC

V gene: TRBV18
clone size: .
J gene: TRBJ2-7
D gene: TRBD2
CDR3 protein: CASSILAGEPYEQYF
CDR3 DNA: TGTGCCAGCTCAATTCTAGCGGGAGAACCCTACGAGCAGTACTTC

V gene: TRBV7-9
clone size: .
J gene: TRBJ2-2
D gene: TRBD1
CDR3 protein: CASSSGQGDTGELFF
CDR3 DNA: TGTGCCAGCAGCTCCGGACAGGGGGACACCGGGGAGCTGTTTTTT

V gene: TRBV7-9
clone size: .
J gene: TRBJ1-3
D gene: .
CDR3 protein: CSSSYGESSGNTIYF
CDR3 DNA: TGTTCCAGCAGCTATGGAGAGAGCTCTGGAAACACCATATATTTT

V gene: TRBV27
clone size: .
J gene: TRBJ2-3
D gene: .
CDR3 protein: CASSWQGGGQYF
CDR3 DNA: TGTGCCAGCAGTTGGCAGGGGGGAGGGCAGTATTTT

V gene: TRBV5-1
clone size: .
J gene: TRBJ2-7
D gene: TRBD2
CDR3 protein: CASSKQILAGASYEQYF
CDR3 DNA: TGCGCCAGCAGCAAACAGATTCTAGCGGGGGCCTCCTACGAGCAGTACTTC

V gene: TRBV6-6
clone size: .
J gene: TRBJ1-1
D gene: .
CDR3 protein: CASTYSGVNTEAFF
CDR3 DNA: TGTGCCAGCACCTACTCCGGGGTGAACACTGAAGCTTTCTTT

V gene: TRBV4-1
clone size: .
J gene: TRBJ1-2
D gene: TRBD1
CDR3 protein: CASSPRTGDPFDYGYTF
CDR3 DNA: TGCGCCAGCAGCCCTCGGACAGGGGATCCTTTTGACTATGGCTACACCTTC

V gene: TRBV6-5
clone size: .
J gene: TRBJ1-1
D gene: .
CDR3 protein: CASRNEQKEAFF
CDR3 DNA: TGTGCCAGCAGGAACGAACAGAAAGAAGCTTTCTTT

V gene: TRBV7-2
clone size: .
J gene: TRBJ2-7
D gene: TRBD1
CDR3 protein: CASSILGQGYEQYF
CDR3 DNA: TGTGCCAGCAGCATACTGGGACAGGGGTACGAGCAGTACTTC

V gene: TRBV7-2
clone size: few
J gene: TRBJ1-1
D gene: .
CDR3 protein: CASSQSPTGAFF
CDR3 DNA: TGTGCCAGCAGCCAGAGCCCCACGGGAGCTTTCTTT

V gene: TRBV7-9
clone size: few
J gene: TRBJ1-5
D gene: .
CDR3 protein: CSSSPLTGGKYQPQHF
CDR3 DNA: TGTTCCAGCAGCCCATTAACGGGGGGGAAGTATCAGCCCCAGCATTTT

V gene: TRBV28
clone size: .
J gene: TRBJ1-6
D gene: TRBD1
CDR3 protein: CASSLGQGNSPLHF
CDR3 DNA: TGTGCCAGCAGCCTGGGACAGGGGAATTCACCCCTCCACTTT

V gene: TRBV29-1
clone size: once
J gene: TRBJ2-2
D gene: .
CDR3 protein: CSARGANTGELFF
CDR3 DNA: TGCAGCGCCAGGGGGGCCAACACCGGGGAGCTGTTTTTT

V gene: TRBV6-1
clone size: .
J gene: TRBJ2-5
D gene: .
CDR3 protein: CASKRTGQETQYF
CDR3 DNA: TGTGCCAGCAAGCGGACGGGACAAGAGACCCAGTACTTC

V gene: TRBV5-8
clone size: .
J gene: TRBJ1-1
D gene: .
CDR3 protein: CASSFLQGSAEAFF
CDR3 DNA: TGTGCCAGCAGCTTTTTGCAGGGAAGCGCTGAAGCTTTCTTT

V gene: TRBV6-1
clone size: .
J gene: TRBJ2-5
D gene: TRBD1
CDR3 protein: CASSLTGGVGETQYF
CDR3 DNA: TGTGCCAGCAGTCTGACAGGGGGAGTTGGGGAGACCCAGTACTTC

V gene: TRBV7-6
clone size: .
J gene: TRBJ2-5
D gene: TRBD2
CDR3 protein: CASSPWREDYQETQYF
CDR3 DNA: TGTGCCAGCAGCCCCTGGCGGGAGGACTACCAAGAGACCCAGTACTTC

V gene: TRBV2
clone size: .
J gene: TRBJ1-5
D gene: .
CDR3 protein: CASMLNLGNQPQHF
CDR3 DNA: TGTGCCAGCATGTTAAACTTGGGCAATCAGCCCCAGCATTTT

V gene: TRBV5-1
clone size: few
J gene: TRBJ1-1
D gene: .
CDR3 protein: CASSLQNTEAFF
CDR3 DNA: TGCGCCAGCAGCTTACAGAACACTGAAGCTTTCTTT

V gene: TRBV10-1
clone size: .
J gene: TRBJ2-7
D gene: .
CDR3 protein: CASSAAGQTYEQYF
CDR3 DNA: TGCGCCAGCAGTGCGGCAGGACAAACCTACGAGCAGTACTTC

V gene: TRBV7-9
clone size: .
J gene: TRBJ1-5
D gene: TRBD1
CDR3 protein: CASSLGGTDNQPQHF
CDR3 DNA: TGTGCCAGCAGCTTAGGTGGGACAGACAATCAGCCCCAGCATTTT

V gene: TRBV7-3
clone size: .
J gene: TRBJ2-2
D gene: .
CDR3 protein: CASSIQQGPGTGELFF
CDR3 DNA: TGTGCCAGCAGCATCCAACAGGGCCCGGGCACCGGGGAGCTGTTTTTT

V gene: TRBV19
clone size: once
J gene: TRBJ2-1
D gene: TRBD2
CDR3 protein: CASRKGGDGSYNEQFF
CDR3 DNA: TGTGCCAGTAGGAAGGGAGGGGATGGTTCCTACAATGAGCAGTTCTTC

V gene: TRBV9
clone size: .
J gene: TRBJ2-3
D gene: TRBD2
CDR3 protein: CASSVATGGGTDTQYF
CDR3 DNA: TGTGCCAGCAGCGTAGCTACGGGAGGGGGCACAGATACGCAGTATTTT

V gene: TRBV4-1
clone size: .
J gene: TRBJ1-2
D gene: .
CDR3 protein: CASSQDNPGTNYGYTF
CDR3 DNA: TGCGCCAGCAGCCAAGATAATCCAGGGACTAACTATGGCTACACCTTC

V gene: TRBV30
clone size: .
J gene: TRBJ2-4
D gene: .
CDR3 protein: CAWRQIENIQYF
CDR3 DNA: TGTGCCTGGAGACAGATCGAAAACATTCAGTACTTC

V gene: TRBV10-2
clone size: few
J gene: TRBJ2-2
D gene: .
CDR3 protein: CASLWNTGELFF
CDR3 DNA: TGCGCCAGCCTGTGGAACACCGGGGAGCTGTTTTTT

V gene: TRBV27
clone size: once
J gene: TRBJ1-2
D gene: .
CDR3 protein: CASPSGGRVYGYTF
CDR3 DNA: TGTGCCAGCCCTTCCGGGGGGAGGGTCTATGGCTACACCTTC

V gene: TRBV25-1
clone size: .
J gene: TRBJ1-5
D gene: TRBD1
CDR3 protein: CASSEDRGEQPQHF
CDR3 DNA: TGTGCCAGCAGTGAAGACAGGGGGGAGCAGCCCCAGCATTTT

V gene: TRBV4-1
clone size: few
J gene: TRBJ2-1
D gene: TRBD2
CDR3 protein: CASSQFLLTSGRAFEQFF
CDR3 DNA: TGCGCCAGCAGCCAATTCCTTCTGACTAGCGGGAGGGCCTTTGAGCAGTTCTTC

V gene: TRBV4-1
clone size: .
J gene: TRBJ2-7
D gene: TRBD1
CDR3 protein: CASSPQKGQGFREQYF
CDR3 DNA: TGCGCCAGCAGCCCCCAAAAGGGACAGGGGTTTCGAGAGCAGTACTTC

V gene: TRBV5-6
clone size: few
J gene: TRBJ1-3
D gene: .
CDR3 protein: CASSLDRAASGNTIYF
CDR3 DNA: TGTGCCAGCAGCTTGGACAGGGCAGCCTCTGGAAACACCATATATTTT

V gene: TRBV19
clone size: .
J gene: TRBJ2-7
D gene: TRBD1
CDR3 protein: CASSIKTGTGSYEQYF
CDR3 DNA: TGTGCCAGTAGTATAAAAACCGGGACAGGCTCCTACGAGCAGTACTTC

V gene: TRBV5-1
clone size: few
J gene: TRBJ2-2
D gene: TRBD2
CDR3 protein: CASSPPLAGGSGELFF
CDR3 DNA: TGCGCCAGCAGCCCCCCCCTGGCGGGAGGGTCCGGGGAGCTGTTTTTT

V gene: TRBV14
clone size: .
J gene: TRBJ1-2
D gene: .
CDR3 protein: CASSQGQVYGYTF
CDR3 DNA: TGTGCCAGCAGCCAAGGACAGGTCTATGGCTACACCTTC

V gene: TRBV30
clone size: .
J gene: TRBJ1-1
D gene: .
CDR3 protein: CAWRPRGEAFF
CDR3 DNA: TGTGCCTGGAGGCCACGAGGAGAAGCTTTCTTT

V gene: TRBV30
clone size: .
J gene: TRBJ2-2
D gene: TRBD2
CDR3 protein: CASYPGGTGELFF
CDR3 DNA: TGTGCCTCGTATCCGGGGGGTACCGGGGAGCTGTTTTTT

V gene: TRBV5-4
clone size: .
J gene: TRBJ1-3
D gene: .
CDR3 protein: CASSHGGVQGIFGNTIYF
CDR3 DNA: TGTGCCAGCAGTCACGGCGGAGTACAGGGAATCTTTGGAAACACCATATATTTT

V gene: TRBV10-3
clone size: few
J gene: TRBJ1-4
D gene: TRBD1
CDR3 protein: CAISVGTGFNEKLFF
CDR3 DNA: TGTGCCATCAGTGTGGGGACAGGCTTTAATGAAAAACTGTTTTTT

V gene: TRBV5-4
clone size: .
J gene: TRBJ1-1
D gene: .
CDR3 protein: CASSLGSGARNTEAFF
CDR3 DNA: TGTGCCAGCAGCTTGGGGTCAGGGGCCAGGAACACTGAAGCTTTCTTT

V gene: TRBV5-4
clone size: .
J gene: TRBJ2-3
D gene: TRBD1
CDR3 protein: CASSNRGGTDTQYF
CDR3 DNA: TGTGCCAGCAGCAACAGGGGTGGCACAGATACGCAGTATTTT

V gene: TRBV5-4
clone size: .
J gene: TRBJ2-2
D gene: .
CDR3 protein: CASSLQGNTGELFF
CDR3 DNA: TGTGCCAGCAGCTTACAGGGAAACACCGGGGAGCTGTTTTTT

V gene: TRBV6-5
clone size: .
J gene: TRBJ2-7
D gene: .
CDR3 protein: CASSYSTSLFYEQYF
CDR3 DNA: TGTGCCAGCAGTTACTCGACTAGTTTATTCTACGAGCAGTACTTC

V gene: TRBV4-3
clone size: .
J gene: TRBJ2-7
D gene: TRBD2
CDR3 protein: CASSQDRASGSYEQYF
CDR3 DNA: TGCGCCAGCAGCCAAGATCGGGCTAGCGGGTCCTACGAGCAGTACTTC

V gene: TRBV29-1
clone size: .
J gene: TRBJ1-1
D gene: .
CDR3 protein: CSAAGNTEAFF
CDR3 DNA: TGCAGCGCGGCAGGGAACACTGAAGCTTTCTTT

V gene: TRBV5-1
clone size: .
J gene: TRBJ2-7
D gene: .
CDR3 protein: CASSYRPGQSYEQYF
CDR3 DNA: TGCGCCAGCAGCTACCGTCCAGGGCAATCCTACGAGCAGTACTTC

V gene: TRBV7-8
clone size: .
J gene: TRBJ2-7
D gene: .
CDR3 protein: CASSLERVFSYEQYF
CDR3 DNA: TGTGCCAGCAGCTTAGAGCGGGTCTTCTCCTACGAGCAGTACTTC